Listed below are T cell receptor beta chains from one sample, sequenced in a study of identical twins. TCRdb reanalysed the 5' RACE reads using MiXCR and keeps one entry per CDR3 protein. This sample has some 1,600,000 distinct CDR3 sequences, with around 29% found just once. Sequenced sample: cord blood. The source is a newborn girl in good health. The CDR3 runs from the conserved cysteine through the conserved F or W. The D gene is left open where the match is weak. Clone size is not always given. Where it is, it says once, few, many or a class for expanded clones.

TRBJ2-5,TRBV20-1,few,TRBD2,TGCAGTGCTAGGGGTACAGGCGGGAGGATTGAGACCCAGTACTTC,CSARGTGGRIETQYF
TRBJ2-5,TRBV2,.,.,TGTGCCAGCTTACAGGGACGGGGAGAGACCCAGTACTTC,CASLQGRGETQYF
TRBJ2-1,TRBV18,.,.,TGTGCCAGCTCACCAAATTCCTGGAGGAGTGAGCAGTTCTTC,CASSPNSWRSEQFF
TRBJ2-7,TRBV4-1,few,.,TGCGCCAGCAGCCAAGTCCCTCCGCGAGAGTACGAGCAGTACTTC,CASSQVPPREYEQYF
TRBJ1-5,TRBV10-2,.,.,TGCGCCAGCAGTGAGTGGATGGGCCCTAACAATCAGCCCCAGCATTTT,CASSEWMGPNNQPQHF
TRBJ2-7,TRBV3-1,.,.,TGTGCCAGCAGCCCCGGGGGCTTCTTATACTCCTACGAGCAGTACTTC,CASSPGGFLYSYEQYF
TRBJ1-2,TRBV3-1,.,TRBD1,TGTGCCAGCAGCTCGGACAGGGGGCCCGCGACTTATGGCTACACCTTC,CASSSDRGPATYGYTF
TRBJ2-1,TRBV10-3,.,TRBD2,TGTGCCGTAACGCGGGGGGTTGGCAATGAGCAGTTCTTC,CAVTRGVGNEQFF
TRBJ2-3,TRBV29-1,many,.,TGCAGCGTTGAACAGGGATGGTACGGCACAGATACGCAGTATTTT,CSVEQGWYGTDTQYF
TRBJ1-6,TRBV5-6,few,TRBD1,TGTGCCAGCAGCGGGACAGCCTGGACCTATAATTCACCCCTCCACTTT,CASSGTAWTYNSPLHF
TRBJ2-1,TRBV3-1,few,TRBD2,TGTGCCAGCAGCCAAGATGAGATTGGACTAGCGGGGGGATACAATGAGCAGTTCTTC,CASSQDEIGLAGGYNEQFF
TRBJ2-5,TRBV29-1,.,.,TGCAGCGTTGAGGTGGGGGTCCAAGAGACCCAGTACTTC,CSVEVGVQETQYF
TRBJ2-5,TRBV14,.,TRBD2,TGTGCCAGCAGCCAAGAACTAGCGGCGCGGTCCCAGTACTTC,CASSQELAARSQYF
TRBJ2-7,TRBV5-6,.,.,TGTGCCAGCAGCTTTGGTTGGACCTACGAGCAGTACTTC,CASSFGWTYEQYF
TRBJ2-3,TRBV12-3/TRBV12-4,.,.,TGTGCCAGCAGGTTTGCCTCAGGAGGGGACTCTCCGCAGTATTTT,CASRFASGGDSPQYF
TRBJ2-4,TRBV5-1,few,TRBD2,TGCGCCAGCAGCGGGGAGGGGAGGAAAGAGCAGTACTTC,CASSGEGRKEQYF
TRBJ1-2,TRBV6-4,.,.,TGTGCCAGCAGTGGGGGGGACAACTATGGCTGCACCTTC,CASSGGDNYGCTF
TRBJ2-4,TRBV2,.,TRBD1,TGTGCCAGGGGTACTGACAGGGGACGGAACATTCAGTACTTC,CARGTDRGRNIQYF
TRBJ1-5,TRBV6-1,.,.,TGTGCCAGCAGTGTAAGCCAGGGCAATCAGCCCCAGCATTTT,CASSVSQGNQPQHF
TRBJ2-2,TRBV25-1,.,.,TGTGCCAGTGAAACAGGGAACACCGGGGAGCTGTTTTTT,CASETGNTGELFF
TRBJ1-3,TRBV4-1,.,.,TGCGCCAGCAGCCAAGTCGGGAGCTCTGGAAACACCATATATTTT,CASSQVGSSGNTIYF
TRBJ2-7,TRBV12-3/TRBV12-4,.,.,TGTGCCAGCAGTTCGGGCGGCGCCTACGAGCGGTACTTC,CASSSGGAYERYF
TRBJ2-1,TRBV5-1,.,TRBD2,TGCGCCAGCAGTAAACTAGCGGGGGCCAGCTCCTACAATGAGCAGTTCTTC,CASSKLAGASSYNEQFF
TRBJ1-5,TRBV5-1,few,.,TGCGCCAGCAGCTTGGCGACAGGTATTAATCAGCCCCAGCATTTT,CASSLATGINQPQHF
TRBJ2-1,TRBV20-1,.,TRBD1,TGCAGTGCTGCACCAGGGGGTTACGATGAGCAGTTCTTC,CSAAPGGYDEQFF
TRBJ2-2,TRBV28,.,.,TGTGCCAGCAGTTCCCTGGGGCTTCTGGACACCGGGGAGCTGTTTTTT,CASSSLGLLDTGELFF
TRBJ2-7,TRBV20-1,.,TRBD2,TGCAGTGCTAGAGATTCGGGAGGCTCCTACAATGAGCAGTACTTC,CSARDSGGSYNEQYF
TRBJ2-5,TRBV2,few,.,TGTGCCAGCAGTGAAGCTTTCATATCAGAGACCCAGTACTTC,CASSEAFISETQYF
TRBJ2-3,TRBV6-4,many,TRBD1,TGTGCCAGCAGTGTCGGGATGGACAGGAATTTCACAGATACGCAGTATTTT,CASSVGMDRNFTDTQYF
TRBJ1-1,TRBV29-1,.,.,TGCAGCGTTGGAGTGGGGGGCGTTTTCTTT,CSVGVGGVFF